The rows below give T cell receptor beta chains drawn from one sample of a study of blood T cell repertoires in COVID-19. Some clones are missing from TCRdb's copy, which holds only in-frame ones; the method was immunoSEQ multiplex PCR. The sample yields almost 95,000 clones, around 72% seen once. Sequenced: peripheral blood. The receptors come from a woman in her fifties or sixties in a cohort sampled during active or convalescent COVID-19. CDR3s include the opening cysteine and the closing phenylalanine or tryptophan. The D gene is left open where the match is weak. The size field is filled for only some rows; it gives once, few, many or a size class.

TRBJ1-1 | 18 | TRBD1 | TRBV5-1 | few | CASSSGTGAQVMNTEAFF | TGCGCCAGCAGCTCCGGGACAGGGGCCCAGGTTATGAACACTGAAGCTTTCTTT
TRBJ2-2 | 14 | - | TRBV5-8 | many | CASSLWQNTGELFF | TGTGCCAGCAGCTTGTGGCAGAACACCGGGGAGCTGTTTTTT
TRBJ2-2 | 17 | TRBD2 | TRBV24-1 | - | CATSDWGGSGDAGELFF | TGTGCCACCAGTGATTGGGGGGGAAGCGGGGATGCCGGGGAGCTGTTTTTT
TRBJ2-3 | 13 | TRBD2 | TRBV5-1 | - | CASSLPGGDTQYF | TGCGCCAGCAGCCTCCCGGGAGGAGATACGCAGTATTTT
TRBJ1-3 | 14 | - | TRBV9 | - | CASSPGGSGNTIYF | TGTGCCAGCTCACCCGGCGGGAGCGGAAACACCATATATTTT
TRBJ2-5 | 15 | TRBD1 | TRBV6-1 | once | CASSEGTGERETQYF | TGTGCCAGCAGTGAAGGAACAGGGGAACGAGAGACCCAGTACTTC
TRBJ2-5 | 14 | TRBD1 | TRBV2 | few | CASSLMTGQETQYF | TGTGCCAGCAGTCTTATGACAGGGCAAGAGACCCAGTACTTC
TRBJ2-7 | 15 | TRBD1 | TRBV6-5 | once | CASRLQGAQAYEQYF | TGTGCCAGCAGGCTACAGGGGGCGCAGGCCTACGAGCAGTACTTC
TRBJ2-3 | 14 | TRBD2 | TRBV5-1 | - | CASSFAGVEDTQYF | TGCGCCAGCAGCTTTGCGGGGGTCGAAGATACGCAGTATTTT
TRBJ2-1 | 15 | - | TRBV9 | - | CASSVGGQTYNEQFF | TGTGCCAGCAGCGTAGGCGGACAGACCTACAATGAGCAGTTCTTC
TRBJ2-7 | 15 | - | TRBV5-1 | - | CASSLQDYLSYEQYF | TGCGCCAGCAGCCTACAGGATTACCTCTCCTACGAGCAGTACTTC